The T cell receptor (beta chain) under discussion was sequenced for a study of Ad26.COV2.S vaccination and SARS-CoV-2 variants listed by TCRdb under 2021. A note on the overall study: Vaccine-arm donors came from COV1001, a multicentre, randomized, double-blind, placebo-controlled phase I-IIa trial of Ad26.COV2.S in healthy adults. Ad26.COV2.S was given intramuscularly at 5x10^10 or 1x10^11 viral particles, as a single shot or as two shots 56 days apart. Sequencing of the TCRbeta repertoire served to evaluate the specificity and breadth of SARS-CoV-2-reactive T cell receptors following Ad26.COV2.S vaccination. The TCR-sequenced set comprised around 30 samples: around 20 Ad26.COV2.S vaccine recipients, 5 placebo recipients and 8 SARS-CoV-2 convalescent individuals. Trial participants were randomized into five groups of five: low-dose or high-dose Ad26.COV2.S given once or twice, or placebo on both occasions. Investigators did not know the trial group allocation while performing experiments and assessing outcomes. Overall study outcomes, separate from this receptor: Comparable non-spike TCR breadth was observed between vaccine and placebo recipients, consistent with only spike being contained in the vaccine. According to the authors, total T cell responses may have been underestimated by the TCR breadth and depth analyses. After vaccination, spike-specific CD8+ and CD4+ T cell responses were reported to show substantial breadth. Spike-specific TCR breadth was higher in Ad26.COV2.S recipients than in placebo recipients (P = 0.0014). The study was not powered to compare responses between vaccine doses or regimens.

About this clone: Its antigen is still unknown. Base quality data are lacking; no much larger clone is found one base away.

The treatment or condition tag for this specimen amounts to: 15 to 20 received Ad26.COV2.S at low or high dose, single or two shots; about 5 received placebo; per-sample allocation not given. For vaccine and placebo recipients, the sequenced repertoires came from samples collected on day 63 after the first injection. Cohort 1b enrolled roughly 25 adults aged 18-55 years at a single site in Boston, USA, between 29 July and 7 August 2020. Ad26.COV2.S was a replication-incompetent adenovirus type 26 vector expressing a prefusion-stabilized SARS-CoV-2 spike protein from the original Wuhan strain. V trim: 3 bases; J trim: 6 bases; unmatched bases: 6. Spanning cysteine to phenylalanine, the CDR3 consists of 14 amino acids. CDR3 DNA is the only sequence kept; it has 42 bases, read in frame from the first base. CDR1 KGHDR and CDR2 SFDVKD were looked up in the germline V gene. The immunoSEQ Assay was used to sequence TCRbeta CDR3 regions. After extraction, genomic DNA underwent amplification by bias-controlled multiplex PCR, followed by high-throughput sequencing. Turning to the authors' computational methods: To quantify the absolute abundance of each unique TCRbeta CDR3 region, sequences were collapsed and filtered. Usable DNA was measured by amplifying reference genes present in all nucleated cells, and TCRbeta template counts were normalized to that usable DNA to estimate T cell fraction. Repertoire TCRs were annotated as SARS-CoV-2-specific when V gene, CDR3 amino acid sequence and J gene were exactly matched to a known reactive TCR set. MIRA supplied the reference SARS-CoV-2 TCR set, which was filtered for enrichment in COVID-19-positive ImmuneCODE repertoires so that public or cross-reactive TCRs were removed. Using the MIRA antigens, annotated TCRs were further analysed by specific ORF or by position within an ORF. Breadth was defined as the number of annotated unique rearrangements divided by the total number of unique productive rearrangements, and depth was defined as the summed frequency of the annotated unique rearrangements. Two-sided Wilcoxon rank-sum tests were applied when comparing TCR breadth between groups. TCRdb obtained this table from immuneACCESS and retained in-frame rearrangements with V and J assigned. These tables miss some clones; where compared with another copy, unresolved V genes account for less than half of the shortfall, and the remainder is unexplained. V, J and clone size reflect that table, while D and trimming were determined from the DNA. The sample yields about 680,000 clones; 80% to 90% were counted once. Around 1.5% of the sample goes to the ten largest clones.

This specimen was peripheral blood, taken in a trial of Ad26.COV2.S vaccine versus placebo. The receptor's source is a person between 18 and 59 years old who received the Ad26.COV2.S COVID-19 vaccine or a placebo. Recombination joined TRBV24-1 with TRBJ1-2, with 7 bases matching TRBD1. The DNA sequence reads TGTGCCACCAGTGATACGACAGGGAACCATGGCTACACCTTC. This encodes CATSDTTGNHGYTF.